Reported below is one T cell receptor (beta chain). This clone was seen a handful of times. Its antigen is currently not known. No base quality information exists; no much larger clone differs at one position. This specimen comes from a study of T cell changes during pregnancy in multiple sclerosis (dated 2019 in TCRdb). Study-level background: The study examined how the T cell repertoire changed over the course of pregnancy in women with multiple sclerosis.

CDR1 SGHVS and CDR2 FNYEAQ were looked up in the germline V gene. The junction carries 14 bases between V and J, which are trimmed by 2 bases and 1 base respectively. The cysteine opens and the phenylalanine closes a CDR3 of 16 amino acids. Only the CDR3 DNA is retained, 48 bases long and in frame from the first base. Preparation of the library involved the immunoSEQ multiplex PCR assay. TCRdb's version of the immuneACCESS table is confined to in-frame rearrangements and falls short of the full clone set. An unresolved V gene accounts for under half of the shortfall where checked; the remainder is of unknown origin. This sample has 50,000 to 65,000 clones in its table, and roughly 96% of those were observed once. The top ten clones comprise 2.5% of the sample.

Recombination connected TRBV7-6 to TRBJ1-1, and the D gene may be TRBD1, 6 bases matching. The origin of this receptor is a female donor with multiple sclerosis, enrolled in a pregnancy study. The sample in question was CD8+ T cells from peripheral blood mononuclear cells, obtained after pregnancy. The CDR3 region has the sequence CASSLNPDSSNTEAFF. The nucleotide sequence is TGTGCCAGCAGCTTAAACCCGGACAGTTCGAACACTGAAGCTTTCTTT.